What follows describes a single T cell receptor (beta chain). Its target is not known. As originally analysed: Filtering differed since immunoSEQ provided only junctions, with no quality scores. The assay was immunoSEQ multiplex PCR, and TCRdb's table has in-frame clones only and misses some. D and trimming come from the DNA, and the V and J calls and clone size come from that table. The table lists approximately 650,000 clones, 95% to 96% of them singletons. The sample is drawn from a study of shared clonotypes between healthy human individuals. Cells designated naive CD8 were CD45RO-negative and were positively selected for CCR7, with terminally differentiated effector memory CD45RA+ cells excluded. Study results and caveats: The four-donor shared clonotypes exceeded non-shared clonotypes in generation probability, with non-shared ones scoring lower. As a rule, naive subsets had a larger estimated richness than memory subsets. The researchers took only blood, and tissue repertoires probably look different.

CDR1 LGHNA and CDR2 YNFKEQ come from the germline V gene. The CDR3 spans 15 residues. V was clipped by 0 bases and J by 4 bases; unmatched bases: 2. This receptor was obtained from a woman younger than 45 in good health. Sequencing was carried out using naive CD8+ T cells sorted from blood. The chain links TRBV4-2 to TRBJ2-1; 8 bases map to TRBD2. In nucleotides, the CDR3 is TGTGCCAGCAGCCAAGATAGCGGGACATACAATGAGCAGTTCTTC. Translation: CASSQDSGTYNEQFF.